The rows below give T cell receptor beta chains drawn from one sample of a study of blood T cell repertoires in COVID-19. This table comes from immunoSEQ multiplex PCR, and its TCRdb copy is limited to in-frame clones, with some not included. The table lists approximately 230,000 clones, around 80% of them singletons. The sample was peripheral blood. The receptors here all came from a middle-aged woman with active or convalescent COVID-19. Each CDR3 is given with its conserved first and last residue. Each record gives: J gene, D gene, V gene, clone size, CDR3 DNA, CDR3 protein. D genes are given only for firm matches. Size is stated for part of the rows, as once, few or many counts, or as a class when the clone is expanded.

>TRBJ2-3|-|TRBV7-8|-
TGTGCCAGCAGCTTAATTCGTGGCGGGGGCGGGACAGATACGCAGTATTTT
CASSLIRGGGGTDTQYF
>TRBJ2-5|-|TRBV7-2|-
TGTGCCAGCAGCTTAGGGGGGGGGCCCATGATAGAGACCCAGTACTTC
CASSLGGGPMIETQYF
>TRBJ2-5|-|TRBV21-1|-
TGTGCCAGCAGCAAAGGGTCGACTAGCGGGGGTCTCGAGACCCAGTACTTC
CASSKGSTSGGLETQYF
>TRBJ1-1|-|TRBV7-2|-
TGTGCCAGCAGCACTAGACGGGGGGTGACTGAAGCTTTCTTT
CASSTRRGVTEAFF
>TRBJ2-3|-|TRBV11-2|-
TGTGCCAGCGGGGCTTTGACTAGCACAGATACGCAGTATTTT
CASGALTSTDTQYF
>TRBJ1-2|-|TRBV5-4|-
TGTGCCAGCAGCTTGGCAGGGGACGGCTACACCTTC
CASSLAGDGYTF
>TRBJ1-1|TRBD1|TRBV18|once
TGTGCCAGCTCACCACAAAGGACAGGGACCTACACTGAAGCTTTCTTT
CASSPQRTGTYTEAFF
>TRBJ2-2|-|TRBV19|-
TGTGCCAGTAGTCCACATGCTAGAGCCGGGGAGCTGTTTTTT
CASSPHARAGELFF
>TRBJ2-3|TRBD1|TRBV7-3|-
TGTGCCAGCAGCTTCGGGACAGGGACAGATACGCAGTATTTT
CASSFGTGTDTQYF
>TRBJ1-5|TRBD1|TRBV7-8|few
TGTGCCAGCAGTCAGACAGGGGTGTACAATCAGCCCCAGCATTTT
CASSQTGVYNQPQHF
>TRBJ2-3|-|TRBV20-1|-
TGCAGTGCTAGTGGGTGGCCTCGCACCCCTACAGATACGCAGTATTTT
CSASGWPRTPTDTQYF
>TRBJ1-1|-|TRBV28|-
TGTGCCAGCAATACCGAAGGGGGACTATGGGCTTTCTTT
CASNTEGGLWAFF
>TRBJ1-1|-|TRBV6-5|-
TGTGCCAGCAGGTTCAATCAGTTGAACACTGAAGCTTTCTTT
CASRFNQLNTEAFF
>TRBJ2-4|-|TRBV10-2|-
TGCGCCAGCAATGGACTTGCTCCCAAAAACATTCAGTACTTC
CASNGLAPKNIQYF
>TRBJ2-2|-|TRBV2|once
TGTGCCAGCAGCTTCGGGACAACCACCGGGGAGCTGTTTTTT
CASSFGTTTGELFF
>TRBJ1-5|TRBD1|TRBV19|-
TGTGCCAGTAGTACAGACAGGGTTCAGCCCCAGCATTTT
CASSTDRVQPQHF
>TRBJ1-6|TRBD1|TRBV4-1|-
TGCGCCAGCAGCCCCCGGCCCCGGGACAGGGGTCCACCCCTCCACTTT
CASSPRPRDRGPPLHF
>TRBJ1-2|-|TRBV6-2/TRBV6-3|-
TGTGCCAGCAGTTTCGGACAGAACTATGGCTACACCTTC
CASSFGQNYGYTF
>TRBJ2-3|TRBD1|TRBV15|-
TGTGCCACCAGCAGAGATCTCCAGGGGGCTGAGGGCACAGATACGCAGTATTTT
CATSRDLQGAEGTDTQYF
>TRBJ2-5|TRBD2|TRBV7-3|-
TGTGCCAGCAGCCCCGGGCGGGGGAAAGAGACCCAGTACTTC
CASSPGRGKETQYF
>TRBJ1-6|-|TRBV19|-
TGTGCCAGCACAGCGGCCAGGGGTGAAGGGTCACCCCTCCACTTT
CASTAARGEGSPLHF
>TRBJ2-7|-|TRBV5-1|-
TGCGCCAGCAGCTTCGGGATTCCCTACGAGCAGTACTTC
CASSFGIPYEQYF
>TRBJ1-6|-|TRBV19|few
TGTGCCACTAAGGGAGACGGTTCCAGCTCCTATAATTCACCCCTCCACTTT
CATKGDGSSSYNSPLHF
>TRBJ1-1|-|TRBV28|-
TGTGCCAGCAGGTACCCCGGGACTTCGAACACTGAAGCTTTCTTT
CASRYPGTSNTEAFF
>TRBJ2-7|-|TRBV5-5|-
TGTGCCAGCAGCTTAATGCGTCGCGACGAGCAGTACTTC
CASSLMRRDEQYF
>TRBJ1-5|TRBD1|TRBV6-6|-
TGTGCCAGCAGTTACGTAACAGGGGTTCAGCCCCAGCATTTT
CASSYVTGVQPQHF
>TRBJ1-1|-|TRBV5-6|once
TGTGCCAGCAGCTTGGAGTTACGTCGCGACACTGAAGCTTTCTTT
CASSLELRRDTEAFF
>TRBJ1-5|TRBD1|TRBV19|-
TGTGCCAGTAAGGACAGGGCTGTACATCAGCCCCAGCATTTT
CASKDRAVHQPQHF
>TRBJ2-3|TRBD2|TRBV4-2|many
TGTGCCAGCAGCCAGGGCGCGACGGCGGGACTAGCCATCATGTATACGCAGTATTTT
CASSQGATAGLAIMYTQYF
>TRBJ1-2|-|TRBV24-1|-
TGTGCCACCAGCCGCACGGGTAACTATGGCTACACCTTC
CATSRTGNYGYTF
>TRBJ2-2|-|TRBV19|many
TGTGCCAGTAGCGAACAGGGAGTCGGGGAGCTGTTTTTT
CASSEQGVGELFF
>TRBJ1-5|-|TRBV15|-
TGTGCCACCAGCAGAGCTCATCCCCCCGGGCAGCCCCAGCATTTT
CATSRAHPPGQPQHF
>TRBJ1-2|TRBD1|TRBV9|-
TGTGCCAGCAGCGTAGCTCTCGGGGGACAGGGAGACTATGGCTACACCTTC
CASSVALGGQGDYGYTF
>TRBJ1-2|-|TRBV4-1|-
TGCGCCAGCAGCCAAGTTACCGGTGACTACACCTTC
CASSQVTGDYTF
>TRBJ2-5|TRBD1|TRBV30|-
TGTGCCTGGAGTCCAGGGGGCCCGGAGACCCAGTACTTC
CAWSPGGPETQYF
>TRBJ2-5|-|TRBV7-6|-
TGTGCCAGCAGCTCACTCCAAGAGACCCAGTACTTC
CASSSLQETQYF
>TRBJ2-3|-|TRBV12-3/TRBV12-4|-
TGTGCCAGCAGCCCCCTAGGTGATACGCAGTATTTT
CASSPLGDTQYF